This T cell receptor beta chain is drawn from a study of T cells in localized non-small cell lung cancer. The protocol was immunoSEQ multiplex PCR, while the TCRdb copy is restricted to in-frame clones and leaves out a portion. Here the sample spans more than 20,000 clones, over 85% being singletons. Germline CDR1 WSHSY, CDR2 SAAADI. The CDR3 spans 17 residues. The V end was cut by 6 bases, the J end by 6 bases, with 23 bases between. Sequenced here: peripheral blood, sampled before any cancer treatment. The clonotype originates from a male donor at least 60 years old with stage I squamous cell lung carcinoma. The J gene is TRBJ1-4, the V gene TRBV10-2; a possible D gene is TRBD1 (5 bases). The CDR3 DNA reads as TGCGCCAGCAGACGGAAAGAGGACACCAAAAATCATGAAAAACTGTTTTTT. Its translation: CASRRKEDTKNHEKLFF.